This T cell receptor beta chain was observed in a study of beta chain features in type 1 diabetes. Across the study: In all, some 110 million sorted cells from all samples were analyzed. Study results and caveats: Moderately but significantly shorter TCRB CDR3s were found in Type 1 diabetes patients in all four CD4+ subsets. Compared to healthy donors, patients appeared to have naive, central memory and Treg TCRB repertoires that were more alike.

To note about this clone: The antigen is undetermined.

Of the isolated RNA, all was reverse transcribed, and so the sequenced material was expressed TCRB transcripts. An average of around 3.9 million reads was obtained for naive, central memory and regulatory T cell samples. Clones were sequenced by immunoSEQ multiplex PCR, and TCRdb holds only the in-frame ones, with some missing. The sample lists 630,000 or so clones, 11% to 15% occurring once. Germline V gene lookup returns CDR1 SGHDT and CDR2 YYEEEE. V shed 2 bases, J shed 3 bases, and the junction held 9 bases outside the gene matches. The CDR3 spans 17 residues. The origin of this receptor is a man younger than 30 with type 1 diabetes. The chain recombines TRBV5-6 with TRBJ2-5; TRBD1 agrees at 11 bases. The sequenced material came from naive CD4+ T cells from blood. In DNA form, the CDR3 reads TGTGCCAGCAGCTTATTCCCGGGACAGGGGGTTAAAGAGACCCAGTACTTC. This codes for CASSLFPGQGVKETQYF.